The 11 T cell receptor beta chains below come from one sample, sequenced in a study of blood T cells in healthy people across ages. A sample-barcoded 5' primer and a J-beta primer mix were used in a second PCR of about 6 to 12 cycles. TCRdb called the 5' RACE reads again in MiXCR, with one record for every CDR3 protein. The sample consists of 1.5 million to 2 million distinct CDR3 sequences, 49% of them appearing once. The specimen sequenced was blood. The receptors derive from a woman aged 40 to 50 in good health.

The table lists this clonotype with a count of one. V usage is TRBV4-2 and J usage is TRBJ2-3; 9 positions agree with TRBD2. J lost 4 bases, V lost 4 bases, and 9 bases had no gene match. CDR3 length equals 16 residues. CDR1 is LGHNA and CDR2 is YNFKEQ in the germline V gene. The CDR3 nucleotides read TGTGCCAGCAGCCGCTTGGGACTAGCAACCTCAGATACGCAGTATTTT. Translation: CASSRLGLATSDTQYF.

This clonotype was detected a few times. The chain combines TRBV4-1 with TRBJ1-2, with D perhaps matching TRBD1 (5 bases). Germline V gene sequence: CDR1 MGHRA, CDR2 YSYEKL. V shed 0 bases and J shed 7 bases, with 12 bases lying between them. This CDR3 has 14 residues. The CDR3 region is CASSQDRVRGGYTF. The CDR3 nucleotides read TGCGCCAGCAGCCAAGACAGGGTGAGGGGTGGCTACACCTTC.

Here the CDR3 reads CASSQDRSVAGNTIYF. For the CDR3, the DNA is TGTGCCAGCAGCCAAGATAGGTCCGTGGCTGGAAACACCATATATTTT. The chain has TRBV14 and TRBJ1-3; D is unresolved. Trimming cost V 0 bases and J 2 bases, with 11 bases left between them. CDR3 length: 16 residues. CDR1 and CDR2 from the germline V gene are SGHDN and FVKESK.

The rearrangement joins TRBV7-2 to TRBJ2-5, with D possibly being TRBD2 (7 bases). The CDR3 length is 15 residues. Per the germline V gene, CDR1 is SGHTA and CDR2 is FQGNSA. The V end lost 2 bases, the J end lost 5 bases, and 15 bases lay between the germline ends. The CDR3 spells CASSLSGGWGETQYF. The CDR3 nucleotides read TGTGCCAGCAGCTTATCGGGGGGCTGGGGGGAGACCCAGTACTTC.

This chain connects TRBV6-5 to TRBJ1-1; 7 positions agree with TRBD1. With V trimmed by 5 bases and J by 6 bases, 6 bases remained unmatched. Germline V CDR1 and CDR2: MNHEY, SVGAGI. The length of the CDR3 is 13 residues. CDR3 region: CASSPTDRAEAFF. The CDR3 DNA sequence: TGTGCCAGCAGTCCCACAGACAGGGCTGAAGCTTTCTTT.

V and J are TRBV24-1 and TRBJ1-1; D perhaps matches TRBD1 (6 bases). Trimming pared 5 bases from V and 7 bases from J, leaving 10 bases between. The CDR3 spans 12 residues. Germline CDR1 reads KGHDR; CDR2 reads SFDVKD. CDR3 DNA: TGTGCCACCAGTGGTATACAGGGTGAAGCTTTCTTT. Amino acids: CATSGIQGEAFF.

This chain joins TRBV7-9 and TRBJ2-3; 7 nucleotides agree with TRBD2. Germline V lookup: CDR1 SEHNR, CDR2 FQNEAQ (reference sequence). This CDR3 comprises 16 residues. V lost 4 bases and J lost 3; bases outside the gene matches: 10. CDR3 bases: TGTGCCAGCAGCTCCCGTCGAACAGCGGGGACAGATACGCAGTATTTT. Its protein product is CASSSRRTAGTDTQYF.

This clonotype was found once. The V call is TRBV28, the J call TRBJ2-7; possible D gene TRBD2, 5 bases. TRBJ2-4 matches the DNA end more closely, so the J call is doubtful. Per germline, CDR1 MDHEN and CDR2 SYDVKM. The CDR3 is 15 amino acids. The CDR3: CASSLGSKAKNIQYF. CDR3 nucleotide sequence: TGTGCCAGCAGTTTAGGGAGTAAAGCCAAAAACATTCAGTACTTC.

There are a few counts of this clonotype. The chain carries TRBV11-2 and TRBJ2-5; D gene uncertain. Germline CDR1 reads SGHAT; CDR2 reads FQNNGV. The CDR3 loop spans 17 amino acids. V was cut by 4 bases and J by 5 bases, with 23 bases left in between. In nucleotides, the CDR3 is TGTGCCAGCAGCTCCGCTAAATTAGCTAGGTCGCTTGAGACCCAGTACTTC. The encoded protein is CASSSAKLARSLETQYF.

The genes are TRBV6-6 and TRBJ2-5; 9 bases line up with TRBD1. The germline gives CDR1 MNHNY, CDR2 SVGAGI (reference sequence). After removal of 2 bases from V and 5 bases from J, the junction contained 6 bases not matched to a gene. The CDR3 consists of 15 residues. This CDR3 reads CASSYGDRDAETQYF. As DNA, the CDR3 is TGTGCCAGCAGTTACGGGGACAGGGATGCTGAGACCCAGTACTTC.

CDR3 coding DNA: TGCGCCAGCAGCGACAGGCGGCGGGGGACAGGGTATACAGAGACCCAGTACTTC. This encodes CASSDRRRGTGYTETQYF. The chain combines TRBV10-1 with TRBJ2-7; 9 nucleotides agree with TRBD1. The assigned J gene may be wrong: the sequence end matches TRBJ2-5 better. This CDR3 is 18 amino acids long. Germline CDR1 reads WNHNN; CDR2 reads SYGVQD (reference sequence).